This TCR beta chain was captured by sequencing in a study of blood T cell repertoires in COVID-19. Across the study: Sites in the United States, Italy and Spain provided acute and convalescent COVID-19 samples. Nucleic acid was either cDNA or gDNA, and it came from T cells, B-cell-depleted T cells, or PBMCs.

Which cohort a participant joined came from the clinical history participants gave. Recovered Cohort 3 donors showed two negative PCRs, clearance, or symptom resolution. The method was immunoSEQ multiplex PCR; TCRdb's version includes in-frame clones alone and lacks a portion of them. The sample has about 260,000 clones; more than 75% are singletons. Trimming left V 0 bases short and J 8 bases short, with 15 bases between. Per the germline V gene, CDR1 is SGDLS and CDR2 is YYNGEE. The CDR3 consists of 15 residues. The source of this sequence is a woman aged 50 to 60 who had recovered from COVID-19. This chain uses TRBV9 with TRBJ2-1; no clear D gene. Sequencing input: PBMCs or T cells enriched from blood (not recorded which). CDR3 coding DNA: TGTGCCAGCAGCGTAGGGCTAGGAACCGCTTATGAGCAGTTCTTC. It codes for CASSVGLGTAYEQFF.